The 9 T cell receptor beta chains below come from one sample, sequenced in a study of post-analysis software for immune sequencing data. Presence of unique molecular identifiers characterized the TCR beta cDNA libraries. TCRdb called the PCR reads again in MiXCR, with one record for every CDR3 protein. This table has 160,000 or so distinct CDR3 sequences, around 36% appearing once. The sequences come from blood, collected after autologous hematopoietic stem cell transplantation. The receptor set was obtained from a girl aged 10 to 17 with multiple sclerosis.

The V call is TRBV28, the J call TRBJ2-5, with 13 bases that match TRBD2. The CDR3 consists of 16 residues. The germline V gene encodes CDR1 MDHEN and CDR2 SYDVKM. The ends lost 6 bases at V and 5 bases at J; junction bases unmatched: 9. CDR3 sequence: CASSPGLAGVGETQYF. The CDR3 region has the DNA TGTGCCAGCAGCCCAGGACTAGCGGGAGTAGGGGAGACCCAGTACTTC. Combining the CDR3 with reference TRBV28 and TRBJ2-5 gives the whole variable domain DVKVTQSSRYLVKRTGEKVFLECVQDMDHENMFWYRQDPGLGLRLIYFSYDVKMKEKGDIPEGYSVSREKKERFSLILESASTNQTSMYLCASSPGLAGVGETQYFGPGTRLLVL.

The chain recombines TRBV19 with TRBJ2-1; the match to TRBD2 covers 7 bases. CDR1 is LNHDA and CDR2 is SQIVND in the germline V gene (reference sequence). The CDR3 length is 13 residues. Trimming cost V 1 base and J 9 bases; bases outside gene matches: 3. Here the CDR3 reads CASSIAPGGEQFF. In DNA form, the CDR3 reads TGTGCCAGTAGTATAGCCCCGGGGGGTGAGCAGTTCTTC.

The V gene is TRBV20-1, the J gene TRBJ2-7, with D maybe TRBD1 (7 bases). Trimming stripped 6 bases from V and 6 bases from J, with 18 bases between. Germline CDR1 reads DFQATT; CDR2 reads SNEGSKA (reference sequence). This CDR3 comprises 13 residues. CDR3 DNA: TGCAGTGCCAGACAGGGAGGATACAGCGAGCAGTACTTC. It yields the protein CSARQGGYSEQYF.

This chain links TRBV12-3 or TRBV12-4 with TRBJ2-6; D is unclear. V lost 2 bases, J lost 0 bases, and 5 bases lay in between. The CDR3 is 15 amino acids. The CDR3 protein is CASSLLRSGANVLTF. The DNA of the CDR3 is TGTGCCAGCAGTTTATTGCGCTCTGGGGCCAACGTCCTGACTTTC.

The chain couples TRBV7-2 to TRBJ2-5; D not resolved. Germline V gene sequence: CDR1 SGHTA, CDR2 FQGNSA. The CDR3 spans 14 residues. V lost 1 base and J lost 5, with 11 bases in between. The CDR3 sequence is CASSLDPRLETQYF. In nucleotides, the CDR3 is TGTGCCAGCAGCTTAGATCCTCGGCTGGAGACCCAGTACTTC.

Concerning this clonotype: A clone one base away is much larger, so this may be a read error. The V and J genes are TRBV20-1 and TRBJ2-1; weak D call: TRBD2 (5 bases). From germline, CDR1 is DFQATT and CDR2 SNEGSKA (reference sequence). The ends were cut back, 0 bases at V and 7 bases at J, with 10 bases in the middle. The CDR3 sequence is 13 residues long. This CDR3 reads CSARDGNLNEQFF. The CDR3 nucleotides are TGCAGTGCTAGAGACGGGAACTTGAATGAGCAGTTCTTC.

This clonotype was recorded a few times. The gene calls are TRBV7-8 and TRBJ1-2; no firm D call. Germline CDR1 SGHVS, CDR2 FQNEAQ. This CDR3 region has 14 residues. V was pared by 0 bases and J by 2 bases, with 7 bases between. The CDR3 loop reads CASSLAEVNYGYTF. CDR3 in DNA: TGTGCCAGCAGCTTAGCGGAAGTCAACTATGGCTACACCTTC.

This chain uses TRBV27 with TRBJ2-1; 9 bases align to TRBD2. The ends lost 7 bases at V and 4 bases at J; junction bases unmatched: 2. Germline values: CDR1 MNHEY, CDR2 SMNVEV (reference sequence). This CDR3 has 13 residues. The CDR3 coding sequence is TGTGCCAGCAAGGGACTAGCTTACAATGAGCAGTTCTTC. Protein product: CASKGLAYNEQFF.

The table lists this clonotype with a few counts. J is TRBJ2-7 and V is TRBV20-1; D is uncertain. V was shortened by 1 base and J by 4 bases, with 11 bases between the two germline ends. Per the germline V gene, CDR1 is DFQATT and CDR2 is SNEGSKA (reference sequence). This CDR3 has 13 amino acids. CDR3 nucleotides: TGCAGTGCTAGAGGGGCCGGATCATACGAGCAGTACTTC. It codes for CSARGAGSYEQYF.